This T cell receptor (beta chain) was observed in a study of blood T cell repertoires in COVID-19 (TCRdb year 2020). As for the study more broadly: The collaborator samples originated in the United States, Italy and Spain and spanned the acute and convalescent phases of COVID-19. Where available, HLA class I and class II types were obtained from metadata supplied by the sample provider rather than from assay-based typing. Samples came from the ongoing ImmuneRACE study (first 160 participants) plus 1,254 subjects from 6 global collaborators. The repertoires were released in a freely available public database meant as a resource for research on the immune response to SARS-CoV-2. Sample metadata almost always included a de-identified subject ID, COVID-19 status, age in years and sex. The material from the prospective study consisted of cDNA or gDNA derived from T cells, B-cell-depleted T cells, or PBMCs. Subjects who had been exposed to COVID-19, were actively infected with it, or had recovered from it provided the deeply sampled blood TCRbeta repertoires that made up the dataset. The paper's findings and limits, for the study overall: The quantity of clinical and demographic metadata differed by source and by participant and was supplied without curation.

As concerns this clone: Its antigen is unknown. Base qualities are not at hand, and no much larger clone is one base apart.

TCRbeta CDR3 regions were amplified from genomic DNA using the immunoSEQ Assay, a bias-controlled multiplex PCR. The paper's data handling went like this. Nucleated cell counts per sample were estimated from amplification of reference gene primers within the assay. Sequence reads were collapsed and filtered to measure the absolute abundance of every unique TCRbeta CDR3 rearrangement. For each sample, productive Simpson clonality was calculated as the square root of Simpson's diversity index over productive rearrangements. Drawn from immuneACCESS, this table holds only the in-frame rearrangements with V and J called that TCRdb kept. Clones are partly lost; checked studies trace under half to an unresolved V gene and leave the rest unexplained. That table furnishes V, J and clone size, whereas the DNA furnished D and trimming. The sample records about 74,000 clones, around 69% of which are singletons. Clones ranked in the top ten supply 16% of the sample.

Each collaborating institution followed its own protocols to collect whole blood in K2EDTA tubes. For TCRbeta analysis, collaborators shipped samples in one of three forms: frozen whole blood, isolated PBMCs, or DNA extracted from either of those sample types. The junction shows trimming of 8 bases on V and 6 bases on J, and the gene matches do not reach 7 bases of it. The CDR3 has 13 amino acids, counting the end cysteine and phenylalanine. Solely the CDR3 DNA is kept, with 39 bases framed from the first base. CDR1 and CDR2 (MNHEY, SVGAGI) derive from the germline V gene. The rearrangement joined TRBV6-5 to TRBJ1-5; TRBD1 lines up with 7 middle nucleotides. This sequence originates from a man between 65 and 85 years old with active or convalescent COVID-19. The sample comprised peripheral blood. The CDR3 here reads CASRDRAGQPQHF. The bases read TGTGCCAGCCGCGACAGGGCGGGTCAGCCCCAGCATTTT.